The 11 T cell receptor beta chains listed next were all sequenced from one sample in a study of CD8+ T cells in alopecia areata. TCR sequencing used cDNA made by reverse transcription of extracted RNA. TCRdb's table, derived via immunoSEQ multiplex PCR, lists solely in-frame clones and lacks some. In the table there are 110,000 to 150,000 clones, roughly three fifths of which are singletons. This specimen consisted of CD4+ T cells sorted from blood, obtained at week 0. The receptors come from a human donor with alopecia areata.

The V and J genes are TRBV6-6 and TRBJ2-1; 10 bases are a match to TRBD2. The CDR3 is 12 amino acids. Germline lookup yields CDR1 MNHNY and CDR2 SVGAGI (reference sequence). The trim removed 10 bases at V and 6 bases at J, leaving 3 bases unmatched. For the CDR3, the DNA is TGTGCCACGAGCGGGGGGGCCAATGAGCAGTTCTTC. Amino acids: CATSGGANEQFF.

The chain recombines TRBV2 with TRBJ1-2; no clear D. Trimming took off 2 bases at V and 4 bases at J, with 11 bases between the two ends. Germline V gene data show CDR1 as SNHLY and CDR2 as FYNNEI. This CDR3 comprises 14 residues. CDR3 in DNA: TGTGCCAGCAGTGAAAGGGCGTCCTCCTATGGCTACACCTTC. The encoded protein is CASSERASSYGYTF.

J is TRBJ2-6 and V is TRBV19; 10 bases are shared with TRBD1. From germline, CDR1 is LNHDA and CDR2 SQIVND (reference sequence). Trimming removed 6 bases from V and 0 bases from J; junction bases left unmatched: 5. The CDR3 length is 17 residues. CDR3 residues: CASSTGTGASGANVLTF. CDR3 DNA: TGTGCCAGTAGCACCGGGACAGGGGCCTCTGGGGCCAACGTCCTGACTTTC.

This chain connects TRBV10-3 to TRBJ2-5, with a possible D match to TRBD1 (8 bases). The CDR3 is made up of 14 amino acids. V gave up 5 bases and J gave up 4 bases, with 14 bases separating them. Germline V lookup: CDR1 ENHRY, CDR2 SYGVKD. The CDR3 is CAISQTGEGETQYF. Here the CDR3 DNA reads TGTGCCATCAGTCAGACAGGGGAGGGAGAGACCCAGTACTTC.

CDR3 DNA: TGCGCCAGCAGCCAAGGAGGGAAAGGCACAGATACGCAGTATTTT. This translates into CASSQGGKGTDTQYF. The V gene is TRBV4-1, the J gene TRBJ2-3; maybe TRBD2 (5 bases). The CDR3 loop spans 15 amino acids. Trimming cost V 1 base and J 1 base, with 9 bases left between them. CDR1 is MGHRA, CDR2 YSYEKL, per germline.

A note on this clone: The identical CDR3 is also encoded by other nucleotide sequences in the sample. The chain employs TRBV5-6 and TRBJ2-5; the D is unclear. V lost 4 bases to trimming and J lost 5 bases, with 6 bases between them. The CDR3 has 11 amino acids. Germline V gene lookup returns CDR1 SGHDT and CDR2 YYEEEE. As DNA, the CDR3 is TGTGCCAGCAGCCTGCGGGAGACCCAGTACTTC. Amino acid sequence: CASSLRETQYF.

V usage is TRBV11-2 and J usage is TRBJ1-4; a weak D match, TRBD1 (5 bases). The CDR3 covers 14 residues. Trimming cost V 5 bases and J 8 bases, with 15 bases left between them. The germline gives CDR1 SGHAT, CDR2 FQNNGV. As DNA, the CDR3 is TGTGCCAGCAGCCCCCGGGGGGACGACGAAAAACTGTTTTTT. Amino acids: CASSPRGDDEKLFF.

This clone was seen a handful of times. CDR3 in DNA: TGTGCCAGCAGCCCGCCCGACAATGAGCAGTTCTTC. This codes for CASSPPDNEQFF. The genes are TRBV7-9 and TRBJ2-1; D uncertain. Trimming shortened V by 5 bases and J by 5 bases, and 7 bases separated the two germline ends. The CDR3 extends over 12 amino acids. Per the germline V gene, CDR1 is SEHNR and CDR2 is FQNEAQ (reference sequence).

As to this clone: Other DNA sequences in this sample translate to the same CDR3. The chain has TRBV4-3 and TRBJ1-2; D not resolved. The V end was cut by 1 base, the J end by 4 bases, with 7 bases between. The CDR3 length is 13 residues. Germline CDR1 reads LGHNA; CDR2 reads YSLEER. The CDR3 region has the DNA TGCGCCAGCAGCCAAGGTGGGGTCTATGGCTACACCTTC. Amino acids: CASSQGGVYGYTF.

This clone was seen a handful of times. CDR3 sequence reads: CASSDQGPRGYTF. For the CDR3, the DNA is TGTGCCAGCAGTGACCAGGGCCCCAGGGGCTACACCTTC. This sequence joins TRBV25-1 and TRBJ1-2; D might be TRBD1 (5 bases). The CDR3 extends over 13 amino acids. The germline gives CDR1 MGHDK, CDR2 SYGVNS. The V and J ends lost 3 bases and 8 bases respectively, with 13 bases between them.

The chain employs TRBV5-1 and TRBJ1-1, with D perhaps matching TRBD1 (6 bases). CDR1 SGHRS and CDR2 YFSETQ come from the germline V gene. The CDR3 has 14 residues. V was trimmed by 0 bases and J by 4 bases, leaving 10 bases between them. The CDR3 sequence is CASSLDRDGTEAFF. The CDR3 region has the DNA TGCGCCAGCAGCTTGGACAGGGACGGCACTGAAGCTTTCTTT.